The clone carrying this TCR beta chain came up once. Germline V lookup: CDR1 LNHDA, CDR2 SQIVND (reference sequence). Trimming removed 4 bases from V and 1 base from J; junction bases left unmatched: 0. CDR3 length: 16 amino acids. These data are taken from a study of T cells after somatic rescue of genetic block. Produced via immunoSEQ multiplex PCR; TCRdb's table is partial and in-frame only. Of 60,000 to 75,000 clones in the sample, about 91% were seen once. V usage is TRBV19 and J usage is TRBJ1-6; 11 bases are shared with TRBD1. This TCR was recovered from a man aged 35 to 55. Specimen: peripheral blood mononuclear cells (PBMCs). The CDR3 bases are TGTGCCAGTAGTAGGGACAGGGGGTCCTATAATTCACCCCTCCACTTT. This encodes CASSRDRGSYNSPLHF.